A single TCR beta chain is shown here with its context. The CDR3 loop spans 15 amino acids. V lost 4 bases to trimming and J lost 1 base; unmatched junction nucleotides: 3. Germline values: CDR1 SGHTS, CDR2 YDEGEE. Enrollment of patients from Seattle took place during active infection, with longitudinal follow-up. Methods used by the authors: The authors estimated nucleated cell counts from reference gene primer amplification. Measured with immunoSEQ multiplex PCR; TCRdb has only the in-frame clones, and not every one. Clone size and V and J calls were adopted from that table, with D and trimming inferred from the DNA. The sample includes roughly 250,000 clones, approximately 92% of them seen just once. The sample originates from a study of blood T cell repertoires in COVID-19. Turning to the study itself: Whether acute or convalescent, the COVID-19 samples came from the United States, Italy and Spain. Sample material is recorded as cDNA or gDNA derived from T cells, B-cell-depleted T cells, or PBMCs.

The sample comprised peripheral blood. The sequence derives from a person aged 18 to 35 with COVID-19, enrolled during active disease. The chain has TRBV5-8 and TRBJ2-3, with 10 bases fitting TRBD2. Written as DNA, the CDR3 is TGTGCCAGCAGCAACGGACTAGCGGGCACAGATACGCAGTATTTT. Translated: CASSNGLAGTDTQYF.